The present T cell receptor beta chain was sequenced within a study of shared clonotypes between healthy human individuals (dated by TCRdb to 2019 to 2021). A note on the overall study: Three men and a couple of women, aged 18 to 49 years, made up the cohort. Per donor, three plates each were used for CD4 naive and CD4 memory, two for CD8 naive, and one for CD8 memory. Blood TCR repertoires of roughly five healthy adults were deeply sequenced to estimate repertoire size and the extent of clonotype sharing between individuals. To increase sequencing depth and limit assay-specific biases, different laboratories used diverse techniques to prepare libraries and sequence TCR repertoires. Leukapheresis yielded between about 0.9 and 9.5 billion PBMCs per donor.

The donors were healthy, HIV-negative adults with no recently reported acute infections or vaccinations. Every donor was a Caucasian adult living in Nashville, Tennessee, USA. Magnetic negative selection was used to enrich CD4+ T cells, after which naive cells were positively selected on CD45RA and the negative fraction became the memory subset. Blood was collected by leukapheresis, and PBMCs were isolated by Ficoll-Histopaque density gradient centrifugation and then cryopreserved in liquid nitrogen vapor phase. Purity and quantity of every magnetically sorted T cell population were checked by analytical flow cytometry. Each sorted fraction had its genomic DNA isolated and then quantified by UV absorbance on a Nanodrop 2000c. TCR CDR3 regions were amplified from genomic DNA by multiplex PCR using the deep immunoSEQ assay. Genomic DNA extracted from each cell subset was distributed evenly over all wells of several immunoSEQ 96-well plates, and each plate served as one replicate. Each replicate PCR for sorted subsets received around 0.2 ug genomic DNA, equal to tens of thousands of T cell genomes. Purified libraries were quantified with a Qubit 3.0 fluorometer, sized on a Bioanalyzer 2100, and re-quantified with the KAPA Library Quantification kit. Every immunoSEQ 96-well plate was sequenced on a separate single-read 150-cycle Illumina NextSeq 550 flow cell. Per the original workflow: The immunoSEQ output contained only junctional sequences without quality scores, so filtering could not match that applied to full-length reads. To assign V/J genes and CDR3, sequences were annotated against IMGT germline references using PyIR, a Python wrapper for IgBLAST v1.9. Any read was removed if the V/J assignment was weak (E-value above 1e-6), the CDR3 was missing, or the read contained stop codons, out-of-frame junctions, or ambiguous translated residues. V3J clonotypes were defined as sequences sharing the same inferred V gene, J gene, and CDR3 amino acid sequence. The percentage overlap between two repertoires was calculated by dividing the number of shared unique clonotypes by the size of the smaller repertoire. RTK rarefaction, the Chao1 estimator, and Recon v2.1 estimates of unobserved clonotypes were used to assess repertoire richness. OLGA was used to compute generation probabilities for all TCRbeta clonotypes that the gDNA method yielded from a handful of donors. Here the immuneACCESS table is served through TCRdb, limited to in-frame sequences with V and J called. Missing clones are a known gap in these copies; in checked studies unresolved V genes cover under half, and the rest lacks a known reason. The V and J calls and clone size were taken over from that table, and D and trimming were inferred from the DNA. Across this sample there are nearly 750,000 clones, with approximately 72% seen only once. The top ten clones comprise approximately 1.7% of the sample.

A word on this clone: No cognate antigen has been identified for it. Per-nucleotide qualities are absent, and no much larger clonotype sits a single base away. At the DNA level, this CDR3 is encoded by other sequences in the same sample as well.

V is reduced by 0 bases and J by 5 bases, leaving a spacing of 8 bases between them. The CDR3 measures 14 amino acids from cysteine to phenylalanine. CDR3 DNA only is kept here, 42 bases in frame from base 1. CDR1 SGHRS and CDR2 YFSETQ were looked up in the germline V gene. Results the study describes overall, beyond this receptor: Approximately 5% of naive CD4, around 3.5% of naive CD8, about 2.4% of memory CD4, and 0.35% to 0.5% of memory CD8 clonotypes were shared across several donors. Compared with non-shared clonotypes, clonotypes shared by all four sorted-subset donors had higher generation probabilities. Naive subsets generally had larger estimated clonotype richness than memory subsets did. Based on pairwise subsampling, the degree of clonotype sharing among donors was expected to be affected by sequencing depth. Rarefaction of sorted-subset datasets indicated incomplete sequencing despite the large sequencing depth. Because the study included only a small number of donors, the genetic and exposure-history diversity represented was limited. Sampling was restricted to blood, and TCR repertoires in tissue are likely to differ from TCR repertoires in blood.

The chain employs TRBV5-1 and TRBJ1-4; no D gene is confidently identified. The origin of this receptor is a woman in her twenties or thirties in good health. Sequences were obtained from memory CD4+ T cells sorted from blood. Sample cell subset or site, as interpreted from the label and publication: CD45RA-negative fraction. Read as DNA, the sequence is TGCGCCAGCAGCTTGGACAGCACAAATGAAAAACTGTTTTTT. Protein translation: CASSLDSTNEKLFF.